A single sample gave rise to the 28 T cell receptor beta chains below, sequenced in a study of post-analysis software for immune sequencing data (dated by TCRdb to the mid-2010s). The full study reports these points: Patients showed significantly higher frequencies than controls for several TRBV segments, among them TRBV5-6, TRBV5-1 and TRBV20-1.

The method behind the library was PCR. Sequencing was carried out with an Illumina HiSeq 2500. To reduce PCR and sequencing biases, unique molecular identifiers were built into the TCR beta cDNA libraries. The raw public reads went through TCRdb reprocessing: fastp at Q25, MiXCR clone calling, in-frame beta chains kept. Each record represents a unique CDR3 protein, reported with the most common genes and DNA among its rows. The sample has approximately 770,000 distinct CDR3 sequences on record, approximately 44% of them singletons. The ten largest clones represent 4% to 5% of the sample. These TCRs are of unknown antigen specificity. Sequencing was carried out using blood. Receptors were obtained from a girl aged 5-17 years with multiple sclerosis.

This clonotype was picked up a small number of times. The V gene is TRBV29-1, the J gene TRBJ2-6; the D is unclear. The CDR3 spans 15 residues. V was cut by 5 bases and J by 7 bases, with 18 bases left in between. CDR1 is SQVTM and CDR2 is ANQGSEA in the germline V gene. In nucleotides, the CDR3 is TGCAGCGTTCGGAGCCTGGGCCCCGGTGCCAACGTCCTGACTTTC. This translates into CSVRSLGPGANVLTF. Filled out from reference TRBV29-1 and TRBJ2-6, the complete variable domain reads SAVISQKPSRDICQRGTSLTIQCQVDSQVTMMFWYRQQPGQSLTLIATANQGSEATYESGFVIDKFPISRPNLTFSTLTVSNMSPEDSSIYLCSVRSLGPGANVLTFGAGSRLTVL.

This rearrangement joins TRBV4-1 to TRBJ1-1; tentatively, D is TRBD1 (5 bases). Germline V lookup: CDR1 MGHRA, CDR2 YSYEKL. CDR3 size: 16 residues. Trimming cost V 3 bases and J 6 bases, with 20 bases left between them. CDR3 DNA: TGCGCCAGCAGCCAGGCGGCCCCGGTCGGACATCCTGAAGCTTTCTTT. This gives the protein CASSQAAPVGHPEAFF.

The CDR3 nucleotides are TGTGCCAGCTCACCAATAGTTACCAACTATGGCTACACCTTC. Translated: CASSPIVTNYGYTF. The chain joins TRBV18 to TRBJ1-2; no definite D call. Germline V CDR1 and CDR2: KGHSH, LQKENI. The germline V and J ends were trimmed by 2 bases and 2 bases, with 9 bases remaining between them. The CDR3 consists of 14 residues.

The V call is TRBV3-1, the J call TRBJ1-6, with 8 bases identical to TRBD1. The CDR3 is 15 amino acids. V shed 4 bases and J 8 bases; nucleotides not matched to a gene: 7. Germline V gives CDR1 LGHDT, CDR2 YNNKEL (reference sequence). In DNA, the CDR3 is TGTGCCAGCAGCCGACTGACAGGGGCAGATTCACCCCTCCACTTT. Residues: CASSRLTGADSPLHF.

This clonotype was counted a few times. The V gene is TRBV7-3, the J gene TRBJ1-2; possibly TRBD1 for D (6 bases). CDR1 is SGHTA, CDR2 FQGTGA, per germline. The CDR3 contains 15 residues. V was pared by 0 bases and J by 6 bases, with 14 bases between. The CDR3 DNA follows: TGTGCCAGCAGCTTAACGGGCAGGGGCAAGGATGGCTACACCTTC. It is translated as CASSLTGRGKDGYTF. The whole variable domain, filled in from reference TRBV7-3 and TRBJ1-2, reads GAGVSQTPSNKVTEKGKYVELRCDPISGHTALYWYRQSLGQGPEFLIYFQGTGAADDSGLPNDRFFAVRPEGSVSTLKIQRTERGDSAVYLCASSLTGRGKDGYTFGSGTRLTVV.

The chain couples TRBV27 to TRBJ2-1; 12 bases agree with TRBD2. This CDR3 region has 16 residues. The trim removed 1 base at V and 8 bases at J, leaving 6 bases unmatched. In germline, CDR1 is MNHEY, CDR2 SMNVEV (reference sequence). This CDR3 reads CASSLYLAGGVDEQFF. CDR3 DNA: TGTGCCAGCAGTTTATACCTAGCGGGAGGGGTGGATGAGCAGTTCTTC.

The chain carries TRBV7-3 and TRBJ2-3; TRBD2 aligns across 8 bases. Trimming cost V 5 bases and J 6 bases; bases outside gene matches: 10. Germline CDR1 is SGHTA and CDR2 is FQGTGA. CDR3 size: 15 residues. The chain's CDR3 is CASSEGGRYADTQYF. In DNA, the CDR3 is TGTGCCAGCAGCGAGGGCGGGAGGTACGCGGATACGCAGTATTTT.

About this clonotype: One end of the junction fails to match germline, which may point to a read error. The chain combines TRBV7-7 with TRBJ2-5, with D perhaps being TRBD1 or TRBD2 (6 bases each). Germline lookup yields CDR1 SSHAT and CDR2 FNYEAQ (reference sequence). This CDR3 spans 15 amino acids. The CDR3 coding sequence is TGTGCTAGCAGCTCCCTTGGGGGGCCGGGGGAGACCCAGTACTTC. Translation gives CASSSLGGPGETQYF.

This clonotype was observed a single time. The gene calls are TRBV6-1 and TRBJ1-2, with no clear D. The germline V gene encodes CDR1 MNHNS and CDR2 SASEGT. The CDR3 spans 15 residues. The V and J ends lost 1 base and 5 bases respectively, with 14 bases between them. Here the CDR3 reads CASSEGARARYGYTF. DNA for the CDR3: TGTGCCAGCAGTGAAGGGGCTAGGGCCCGGTATGGCTACACCTTC.

The V and J genes are TRBV5-5 and TRBJ1-2; weak D call: TRBD1 (6 bases). Germline V gene sequence: CDR1 SGHKS, CDR2 YYEKEE (reference sequence). The ends were cut back, 4 bases at V and 3 bases at J, with 19 bases in the middle. The CDR3 runs to 16 residues. The CDR3 sequence: CASSPRRPGEDYGYTF. For the CDR3, the DNA is TGTGCCAGCAGCCCCCGGAGGCCAGGGGAAGACTATGGCTACACCTTC.

The chain is built from TRBV29-1 and TRBJ1-2; unclear D gene. The CDR3 loop spans 14 amino acids. Germline CDR1 and CDR2: SQVTM and ANQGSEA. The CDR3 nucleotides read TGCGTTAGGGCAGCTATTGAACCTAACTATGGCTACACCTTC. Translation: CVRAAIEPNYGYTF.

J is TRBJ2-4 and V is TRBV7-9, with a possible D match to TRBD1 (5 bases). Trimming stripped 4 bases from V and 14 bases from J, with 18 bases between. The CDR3 spans 13 residues. Germline CDR1 SEHNR, CDR2 FQNEAQ (reference sequence). In DNA form, the CDR3 reads TGTGCCAGCAGCTCCCCCTTTGCGACAGTAAAGTACTTC. Translating it yields CASSSPFATVKYF.

The rearrangement links TRBV6-5 to TRBJ1-1; maybe TRBD1 (5 bases). Germline lookup yields CDR1 MNHEY and CDR2 SVGAGI. With 5 bases removed from V and 0 bases from J, the gap between germline ends came to 10 bases. The CDR3 runs 14 residues. The CDR3 sequence is CASSRQYMNTEAFF. As DNA, the CDR3 is TGTGCCAGCAGTCGACAGTACATGAACACTGAAGCTTTCTTT.

The V and J genes are TRBV7-9 and TRBJ2-1; no clear D gene. The germline V gene has CDR1 SEHNR and CDR2 FQNEAQ (reference sequence). V was clipped by 5 bases and J by 6 bases, with 20 bases between them. CDR3 length: 16 amino acids. CDR3 sequence reads: CASSLRREEASNEQFF. The CDR3 coding sequence is TGTGCCAGCAGCCTACGAAGAGAAGAGGCTTCCAATGAGCAGTTCTTC.

The sample holds a few counts of this clonotype. This chain uses TRBV12-3 or TRBV12-4 with TRBJ2-7; D is uncertain. The CDR3 consists of 12 residues. V shed 5 bases and J shed 3 bases, with 8 bases lying between them. This CDR3 is CASSPTIYEQYF. The CDR3 DNA follows: TGTGCCAGCAGTCCCACGATCTACGAGCAGTACTTC.

This clonotype was counted a few times. The CDR3 DNA reads as TGCAGTGCCCAGGGGGCGCTTACCACAGATACGCAGTATTTT. This encodes CSAQGALTTDTQYF. The chain combines TRBV20-1 with TRBJ2-3; TRBD1 aligns across 8 bases. CDR3 length: 14 amino acids. Germline V gives CDR1 DFQATT, CDR2 SNEGSKA (reference sequence). V trimming: 6 bases; J trimming: 2 bases; junction bases outside the gene matches: 7.

V gene TRBV12-3 or TRBV12-4 combines with J gene TRBJ2-1, with 9 bases that match TRBD2. The CDR3 totals 13 residues. The V and J ends lost 10 bases and 7 bases, in that order; junction bases with no gene match: 8. CDR3 sequence (DNA): TGTGCCACCTCGGGCCTAGCGGGAAATGAGCAGTTCTTC. Protein sequence: CATSGLAGNEQFF.

This chain joins TRBV7-2 and TRBJ2-5, with D tentatively TRBD1 (5 bases). Trimming removed 5 bases at V and 4 bases at J, with 17 bases between. Germline CDR1 SGHTA, CDR2 FQGNSA. CDR3 length: 15 residues. CDR3 loop: CASSPYKGVRETQYF. The CDR3 DNA follows: TGTGCCAGCAGCCCATATAAAGGGGTTCGAGAGACCCAGTACTTC.

On this clonotype itself: Compared with germline, one end of the junction differs, possibly owing to a read error. The gene calls are TRBV25-1 and TRBJ1-2; TRBD1 aligns across 8 bases. Looked up from germline, CDR1 is MGHDK and CDR2 is SYGVNS. This CDR3 has 17 amino acids. The CDR3 here is CASSEFFPDRGQRGYTF. In DNA, the CDR3 is TGTGCCAGCAGCGAATTCTTCCCTGACAGGGGCCAGAGGGGCTACACCTTC.

This clonotype was seen only a few times. The J gene is TRBJ2-1, the V gene TRBV7-8; TRBD2 is a possible D gene (6 bases). CDR1 is SGHVS, CDR2 FQNEAQ, per germline. The CDR3 is made up of 15 amino acids. Between the trimmed V and J ends, which lost 7 bases and 4 bases, there was a span of 17 bases. The CDR3 reads CASTEGGQTYNEQFF. CDR3 sequence (DNA): TGTGCCAGCACCGAAGGAGGGCAGACTTACAATGAGCAGTTCTTC.

The chain links TRBV20-1 to TRBJ2-1, with no clear D. CDR3 length: 12 residues. Germline CDR1 is DFQATT and CDR2 is SNEGSKA (reference sequence). Trimming left V 5 bases short and J 7 bases short, with 12 bases between. The CDR3 DNA reads TGCAGTGCTGGGAAGTGGGGAAATGAGCAGTTCTTC. Its translation: CSAGKWGNEQFF.

This chain connects TRBV5-1 to TRBJ2-7, with TRBD1 as a possible D gene (7 bases). Trimming cost V 5 bases and J 2 bases, with 14 bases left between them. Germline V gene data show CDR1 as SGHRS and CDR2 as YFSETQ. The CDR3 totals 14 residues. In DNA form, the CDR3 reads TGCGCCAGCAGTTCTGCGGGACAGACCTACGAGCAGTACTTC. Translated: CASSSAGQTYEQYF.

The chain combines TRBV6-1 with TRBJ2-7, with D tentatively TRBD2 (6 bases). CDR3 size: 16 residues. V lost 4 bases to trimming and J lost 0 bases, with 16 bases between them. CDR1 is MNHNS and CDR2 is SASEGT in the germline V gene. The CDR3 region is CASSVEGAASSYEQYF. DNA of the CDR3: TGTGCCAGCAGTGTGGAGGGAGCGGCTTCCTCCTACGAGCAGTACTTC.

The genes are TRBV13 and TRBJ2-7; TRBD2 matches at 9 bases. V gave up 3 bases and J gave up 3 bases; unmatched junction bases: 6. In germline, CDR1 is PRHDT, CDR2 FYEKMQ (reference sequence). This CDR3 contains 15 residues. The CDR3 DNA is TGTGCCAGCAGCTTGGGAAGCGGGAGGATCTACGAGCAGTACTTC. Residues: CASSLGSGRIYEQYF.

The chain combines TRBV7-9 with TRBJ2-7; 7 nucleotides align to TRBD1. The CDR3 totals 14 residues. V trimming: 6 bases; J trimming: 7 bases; junction bases outside the gene matches: 12. Germline V gene lookup returns CDR1 SEHNR and CDR2 FQNEAQ (reference sequence). CDR3 bases: TGTGCCAGCAGACCGGAGACAGGGAAAGGTGAGCAGTACTTC. It is translated as CASRPETGKGEQYF.

The gene calls are TRBV7-9 and TRBJ2-7, with D possibly TRBD1 on 5 matching bases. Germline assignment: CDR1 SEHNR and CDR2 FQNEAQ (reference sequence). Trimming pared 5 bases from V and 6 bases from J, leaving 14 bases between. The CDR3 extends over 13 amino acids. The CDR3 region is CASSPGSPREQYF. The CDR3 DNA sequence: TGTGCCAGCAGCCCAGGGTCTCCACGCGAGCAGTACTTC.

The chain uses TRBV20-1 and TRBJ1-2, with a weak D call TRBD1 (5 bases). Germline V CDR1 and CDR2: DFQATT, SNEGSKA (reference sequence). V gave up 7 bases and J gave up 6 bases, with 18 bases separating them. This CDR3 comprises 13 residues. CDR3 sequence: CSVRDGPEDGYTF. CDR3 coding DNA: TGCAGTGTTCGGGACGGGCCGGAGGATGGCTACACCTTC.

This sequence joins TRBV12-5 and TRBJ1-2, with D possibly matching TRBD1 (6 bases). CDR1 and CDR2 from the germline V gene are LGHNT and FRNRAP. This CDR3 contains 14 residues. V was cut by 4 bases and J by 3 bases, with 12 bases left in between. CDR3 sequence reads: CASGSGQSHYGYTF. The CDR3 bases are TGTGCTAGTGGTTCCGGACAGTCACACTATGGCTACACCTTC.